This T cell receptor beta chain was recorded in a study of control samples from healthy donors and cancer patients. The data were produced by immunoSEQ multiplex PCR, yet TCRdb's version contains in-frame clones alone and is incomplete. The top ten clones hold 2% to 2.5% of a sample with about 130,000 clones, 90% of them seen once. This CDR3 spans 14 amino acids. With 1 base removed from V and 7 bases from J, the gap between germline ends came to 11 bases. Germline-derived CDR1 and CDR2 are LNHDA and SQIVND (reference sequence). The table lists this clone with a few counts. The receptor was isolated from a man aged 18 to 30 in good health. The sample was blood. The chain links TRBV19 to TRBJ1-5, with a possible D match to TRBD1 (6 bases). The CDR3 DNA sequence: TGTGCCAGTAGTATAGGCGGGGGCGAGCAGCCCCAGCATTTT. It is translated as CASSIGGGEQPQHF.